These 2 T cell receptor beta chains originate from one sample sequenced in a study of blood T cell repertoires in COVID-19 (dated by TCRdb to about 2020). The library was prepared using the immunoSEQ multiplex PCR assay. TCRdb limited this immuneACCESS table to in-frame rearrangements with V and J called. A share of clones is missing; checked studies link under half to unresolved V genes, and the rest is unexplained. A total of about 36,000 clones appear in this sample, around 74% of them only once. About 10% of the sample lies in the top ten. The sequenced sample consisted of peripheral blood. Every receptor here comes from a man between 65 and 85 years old with COVID-19, enrolled during active disease.

The chain recombines TRBV7-3 with TRBJ2-4, with D perhaps matching TRBD2 (5 bases). Trimming removed 5 bases from V and 0 bases from J, with 14 bases in between. The CDR3 has 16 amino acids. CDR1 is SGHTA and CDR2 is FQGTGA in the germline V gene. Here the CDR3 DNA reads TGTGCCAGCAGCGCCTCGGGGTGGGGAGCCAAAAACATTCAGTACTTC. Its protein is CASSASGWGAKNIQYF.

This rearrangement joins TRBV5-4 to TRBJ2-7, with a weak D call TRBD2 (5 bases). Between the trimmed V and J ends, which lost 5 bases and 8 bases, there was a span of 17 bases. The CDR3 extends over 13 amino acids. Germline CDR1 SGHNT, CDR2 YYREEE (reference sequence). CDR3: CASRPTGIGQQYF. For the CDR3, the DNA is TGTGCCAGCAGACCTACGGGGATCGGGCAGCAGTACTTC. The complete variable domain, with remaining parts taken from reference TRBV5-4 and TRBJ2-7, reads ETGVTQSPTHLIKTRGQQVTLRCSSQSGHNTVSWYQQALGQGPQFIFQYYREEENGRGNFPPRFSGLQFPNYSSELNVNALELDDSALYLCASRPTGIGQQYFGPGTRLTVT.